The 10 T cell receptor beta chains below all came from one sample that was sequenced in a study of human T cells and chemical hapten exposure. One entry per CDR3 protein results from TCRdb running MiXCR on the RACE reads. The sample yields tens of thousands of distinct CDR3 sequences, under 12% seen once. The sample's time point: patch test 1, 2 weeks after DPC sensitization. The treatment was: therapeutic diphenylcyclopropenone sensitization with weekly scalp DPC. Specimen: whole blood, collected in connection with sensitization to the hapten diphenylcyclopropenone (DPC). All receptors derive from a middle-aged man with alopecia areata. Some clones in this sample may be carry-over from other donors' samples.

This clonotype was recorded a few times. The rearrangement joins TRBV24-1 to TRBJ2-3; TRBD2 aligns across 8 bases. CDR3 length: 17 amino acids. Germline V lookup: CDR1 KGHDR, CDR2 SFDVKD. With 0 bases clipped from V and 0 bases from J, the junction kept 4 bases outside the gene matches. The CDR3 protein is CATSDLDSGVSTDTQYF. The DNA for the CDR3 is TGTGCCACCAGTGATTTGGATAGCGGGGTAAGCACAGATACGCAGTATTTT.

This clonotype was seen a few times. The chain employs TRBV9 and TRBJ2-7; 8 bases are a match to TRBD1. The CDR3 loop spans 12 amino acids. Germline CDR1 and CDR2: SGDLS and YYNGEE. V trimming: 3 bases; J trimming: 5 bases; junction bases outside the gene matches: 1. The CDR3 region is CASSATGDEQYF. The CDR3 DNA sequence: TGTGCCAGCAGCGCGACAGGGGACGAGCAGTACTTC.

The chain links TRBV4-1 to TRBJ2-7; 14 bases fit TRBD2. The CDR3 has 16 amino acids. Germline V lookup: CDR1 MGHRA, CDR2 YSYEKL. With 4 bases clipped from V and 2 bases from J, the junction kept 4 bases outside the gene matches. This CDR3 is CASSLWTSGRTYEQYV. The CDR3 coding sequence is TGCGCCAGCAGCCTCTGGACTAGCGGGAGGACCTACGAGCAGTACGTC.

The sample holds a few counts of this clonotype. This chain connects TRBV6-2 or TRBV6-3 to TRBJ2-1; TRBD2 aligns across 7 bases. Germline CDR1 MNHEY, CDR2 SVGEGT. This CDR3 spans 15 amino acids. V dropped 6 bases and J dropped 2; count of bases not matched to a gene: 7. CDR3 residues: CASRPPSGAYNEQFF. DNA of the CDR3: TGTGCCAGCAGGCCCCCTAGCGGAGCCTACAATGAGCAGTTCTTC.

In its sample, this clonotype was seen a few times. The chain combines TRBV6-2 or TRBV6-3 with TRBJ1-1; maybe TRBD1 (5 bases). The CDR3 loop spans 11 amino acids. Germline assignment: CDR1 MNHEY and CDR2 SVGEGT. Trimming cost V 7 bases and J 5 bases, with 8 bases left between them. CDR3 region: CASTTATEAFF. The DNA of the CDR3 is TGTGCCAGCACGACAGCGACTGAAGCTTTCTTT.

J is TRBJ2-4 and V is TRBV24-1, with D uncertain. V lost 4 bases and J 0 bases, leaving 3 bases between the germline ends. CDR3 length: 13 amino acids. CDR1 KGHDR and CDR2 SFDVKD come from the germline V gene. The CDR3 loop is CATSEVAKNIQYF. The DNA for the CDR3 is TGTGCCACCAGTGAAGTAGCCAAAAACATTCAGTACTTC.

This clonotype has a handful of counts. The chain is built from TRBV6-2 or TRBV6-3 and TRBJ1-1, with a weak D call TRBD1 (6 bases). The length of the CDR3 is 15 residues. Germline CDR1 reads MNHEY; CDR2 reads SVGEGT. The germline V and J ends were trimmed by 3 bases and 2 bases, with 13 bases remaining between them. Here the CDR3 reads CASSYFRGGNTEAFF. The DNA of the CDR3 is TGTGCCAGCAGTTATTTCAGGGGCGGCAACACTGAAGCTTTCTTT.

The table lists this clonotype with a few counts. The chain couples TRBV14 to TRBJ2-1; 10 nucleotides match TRBD2. The CDR3 sequence is 16 residues long. V was pared by 2 bases and J by 5 bases, with 6 bases of the junction left unmatched. Germline assignment: CDR1 SGHDN and CDR2 FVKESK. The CDR3 protein is CASSQSGTSAHNEQFF. The CDR3, as DNA: TGTGCCAGCAGCCAATCCGGGACTAGCGCCCACAATGAGCAGTTCTTC.

This clonotype was observed at least ten times. This chain connects TRBV6-1 to TRBJ1-5, with 10 bases aligning to TRBD1. Germline loops: CDR1 MNHNS, CDR2 SASEGT. The V gene end was trimmed by 2 bases and the J gene end by 1 base; junction bases not matched to a gene: 5. The CDR3 runs 17 residues. Here the CDR3 reads CASSEWGTGESNQPQHF. DNA for the CDR3: TGTGCCAGCAGTGAATGGGGGACAGGGGAAAGCAATCAGCCCCAGCATTTT.

This clonotype was seen a few times. The chain combines TRBV28 with TRBJ1-5, with TRBD1 as a possible D gene (5 bases). Trimming took off 5 bases at V and 3 bases at J, with 14 bases between the two ends. The germline V gene has CDR1 MDHEN and CDR2 SYDVKM. There are 15 residues in the CDR3. The CDR3 bases are TGTGCCAGCAGTCTGGCGGGACCGAACAATCAGCCCCAGCATTTT. Amino acid sequence: CASSLAGPNNQPQHF.